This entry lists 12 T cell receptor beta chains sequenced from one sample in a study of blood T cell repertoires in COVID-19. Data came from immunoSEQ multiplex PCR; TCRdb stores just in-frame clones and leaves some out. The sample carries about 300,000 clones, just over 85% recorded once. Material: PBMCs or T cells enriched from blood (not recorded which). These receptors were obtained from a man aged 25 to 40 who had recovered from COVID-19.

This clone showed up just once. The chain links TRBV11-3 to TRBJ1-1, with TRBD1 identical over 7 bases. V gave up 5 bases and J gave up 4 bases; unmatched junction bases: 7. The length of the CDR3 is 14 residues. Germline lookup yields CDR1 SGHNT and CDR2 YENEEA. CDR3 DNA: TGTGCCAGCAGCAAGCGACAGGGAGTCACTGAAGCTTTCTTT. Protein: CASSKRQGVTEAFF.

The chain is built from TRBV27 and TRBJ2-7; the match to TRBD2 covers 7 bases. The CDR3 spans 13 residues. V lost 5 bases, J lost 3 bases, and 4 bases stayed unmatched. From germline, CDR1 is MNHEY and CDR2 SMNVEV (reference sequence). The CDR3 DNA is TGTGCCAGCAGTCCAACGGGAGGCTACGAGCAGTACTTC. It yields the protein CASSPTGGYEQYF.

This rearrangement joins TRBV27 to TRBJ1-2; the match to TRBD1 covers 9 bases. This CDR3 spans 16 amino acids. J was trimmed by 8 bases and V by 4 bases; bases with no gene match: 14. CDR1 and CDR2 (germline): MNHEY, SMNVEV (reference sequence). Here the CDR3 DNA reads TGTGCCAGCAGTTCCAACACACCCGGGACAGGGAGAGGCTACACCTTC. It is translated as CASSSNTPGTGRGYTF.

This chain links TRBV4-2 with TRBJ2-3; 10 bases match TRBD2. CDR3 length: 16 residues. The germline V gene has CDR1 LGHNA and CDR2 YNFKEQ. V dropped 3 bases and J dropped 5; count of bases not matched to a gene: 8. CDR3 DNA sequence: TGTGCCAGCAGCCAGGAAGCGGGGGGGCATGGAGATACGCAGTATTTT. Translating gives CASSQEAGGHGDTQYF.

CDR3 loop: CAWDRGGQPQHF. The CDR3 DNA is TGTGCCTGGGACAGGGGAGGGCAGCCCCAGCATTTT. V gene TRBV30 combines with J gene TRBJ1-5; 8 bases line up with TRBD1. This CDR3 contains 12 residues. From germline, CDR1 is GTSNPN and CDR2 SVGIG (reference sequence). J gave up 7 bases and V 5 bases, and 4 bases lay outside the gene matches.

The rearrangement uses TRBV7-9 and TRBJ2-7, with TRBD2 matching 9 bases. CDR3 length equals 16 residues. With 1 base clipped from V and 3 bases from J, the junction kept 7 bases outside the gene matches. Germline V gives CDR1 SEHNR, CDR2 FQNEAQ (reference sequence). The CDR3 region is CASSLVAGEGNYEQYF. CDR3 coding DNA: TGTGCCAGCAGCTTAGTAGCGGGAGAGGGTAACTACGAGCAGTACTTC.

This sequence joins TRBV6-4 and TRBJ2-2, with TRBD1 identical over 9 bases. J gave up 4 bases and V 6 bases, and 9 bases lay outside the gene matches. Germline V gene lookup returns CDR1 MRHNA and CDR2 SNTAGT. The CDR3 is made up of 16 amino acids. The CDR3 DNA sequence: TGTGCCAGCAGGACCACAGGGGGCGCCGGCACCGGGGAGCTGTTTTTT. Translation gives CASRTTGGAGTGELFF.

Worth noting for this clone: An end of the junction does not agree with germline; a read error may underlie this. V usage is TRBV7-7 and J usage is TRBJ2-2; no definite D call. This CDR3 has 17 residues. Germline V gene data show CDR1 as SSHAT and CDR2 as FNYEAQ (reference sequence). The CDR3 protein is CASSSVFRQASTGELFF. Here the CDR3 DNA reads TGTGCTAGCAGCTCCGTCTTCCGGCAGGCCAGCACCGGGGAGCTGTTTTTT.

CDR3 bases: TGTGCCAGCAGTTTTAGGACTAGCGAAGGCAATGAGCAGTTCTTC. Translated: CASSFRTSEGNEQFF. The chain carries TRBV28 and TRBJ2-1; TRBD2 agrees at 9 bases. The V and J ends lost 3 bases and 6 bases, in that order; junction bases with no gene match: 6. Germline V gives CDR1 MDHEN, CDR2 SYDVKM. The CDR3 covers 15 residues.

DNA for the CDR3: TGTGCCAGCAGTCGCCGACAGGGCCCCGGGGAGCTGTTTTTT. It is translated as CASSRRQGPGELFF. The rearrangement uses TRBV27 and TRBJ2-2; 7 positions match TRBD1. CDR1 is MNHEY and CDR2 is SMNVEV in the germline V gene (reference sequence). V gave up 5 bases and J gave up 6 bases; unmatched junction bases: 6. CDR3 size: 14 residues.

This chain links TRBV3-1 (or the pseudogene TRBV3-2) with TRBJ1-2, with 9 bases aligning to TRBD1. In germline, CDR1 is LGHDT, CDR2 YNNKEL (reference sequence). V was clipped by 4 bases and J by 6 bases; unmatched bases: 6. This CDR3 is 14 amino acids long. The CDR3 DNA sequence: TGTGCCAGCAGCCGGTGGACAGGGGATGATGGCTACACCTTC. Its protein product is CASSRWTGDDGYTF.

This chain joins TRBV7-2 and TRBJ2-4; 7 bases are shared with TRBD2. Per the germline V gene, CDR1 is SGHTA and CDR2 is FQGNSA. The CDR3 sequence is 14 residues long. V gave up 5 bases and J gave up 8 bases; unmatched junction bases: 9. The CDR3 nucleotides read TGTGCCAGCAGCCCTCCGCCGGGGAGGGACATTCAGTACTTC. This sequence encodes CASSPPPGRDIQYF.